Listed below are T cell receptor beta chains from one sample, sequenced in a study of shared clonotypes between healthy human individuals. Data came from immunoSEQ multiplex PCR; TCRdb stores just in-frame clones and leaves some out. The sample yields about 1.5 million clones, roughly 96% seen once. The specimen sequenced was naive CD4+ T cells sorted from blood. Receptors were obtained from a young man in good health. Each CDR3 is given with its conserved first and last residue. Only part of the rows carry a size: once, few, many, or a class if the clone is expanded.

J gene: TRBJ2-2; V gene: TRBV7-9; clone size: NA; CDR3 protein: CASSLGGETGELFF
J gene: TRBJ2-7; V gene: TRBV28; clone size: NA; CDR3 protein: CASSPTISYEQYF
J gene: TRBJ2-5; V gene: TRBV7-3; clone size: NA; CDR3 protein: CASSLDGGSQETQYF
J gene: TRBJ2-5; V gene: TRBV5-1; clone size: NA; CDR3 protein: CASSLAGTTETQYF
J gene: TRBJ2-7; V gene: TRBV7-2; clone size: NA; CDR3 protein: CASRERDRNEQYF
J gene: TRBJ2-5; V gene: TRBV28; clone size: NA; CDR3 protein: CASSSRPGTQETQYF
J gene: TRBJ2-3; V gene: TRBV14; clone size: NA; CDR3 protein: CASSPILADTQYF
J gene: TRBJ1-2; V gene: TRBV5-1; clone size: few; CDR3 protein: CASSLGDYGYTF
J gene: TRBJ2-7; V gene: TRBV6-6; clone size: NA; CDR3 protein: CASSYLQPRSYEQYF
J gene: TRBJ2-7; V gene: TRBV6-1; clone size: NA; CDR3 protein: CASTGIGRSYEQYF
J gene: TRBJ1-5; V gene: TRBV5-6; clone size: NA; CDR3 protein: CASSLMQGTAGQPQHF
J gene: TRBJ2-7; V gene: TRBV5-1; clone size: NA; CDR3 protein: CASSWDRGLPEQYF
J gene: TRBJ2-7; V gene: TRBV5-1; clone size: NA; CDR3 protein: CASSLVVASNYEQYF
J gene: TRBJ1-1; V gene: TRBV5-4; clone size: NA; CDR3 protein: CASSFRAGHF
J gene: TRBJ2-3; V gene: TRBV9; clone size: NA; CDR3 protein: CASNGGRTDTQYF
J gene: TRBJ2-7; V gene: TRBV5-1; clone size: once; CDR3 protein: CASSRGLAGNSYEQYF
J gene: TRBJ2-7; V gene: TRBV18; clone size: NA; CDR3 protein: CASSQKIQDYEQYF
J gene: TRBJ2-2; V gene: TRBV5-1; clone size: NA; CDR3 protein: CASGVGGGTGELFF
J gene: TRBJ2-1; V gene: TRBV5-4; clone size: NA; CDR3 protein: CASSSQGWDRNEQFF
J gene: TRBJ2-5; V gene: TRBV7-8; clone size: NA; CDR3 protein: CASSPDNGWETQYF
J gene: TRBJ1-5; V gene: TRBV15; clone size: NA; CDR3 protein: CATSGRLLLSNQPQHF
J gene: TRBJ2-1; V gene: TRBV5-5; clone size: NA; CDR3 protein: CASSRTGDSYNEQFF
J gene: TRBJ1-1; V gene: TRBV2; clone size: NA; CDR3 protein: CASLRAGSFASNTEAFF
J gene: TRBJ1-1; V gene: TRBV27; clone size: NA; CDR3 protein: CASSSGAMNTEAFF